The 8 T cell receptor beta chains below all came from one sample that was sequenced in a study of PD-1 blockade in mismatch repair-deficient tumors. The repertoire was sequenced with immunoSEQ multiplex PCR; TCRdb's copy has only in-frame clones and lacks some. The table includes roughly 120,000 clones, more than 70% detected once. Source: peripheral blood, taken roughly 70 weeks after starting pembrolizumab. Receptor source: an adult with mismatch repair-deficient cancer.

The genes are TRBV7-9 and TRBJ2-1, with TRBD2 matching over 9 bases. After removal of 5 bases from V and 4 bases from J, the junction contained 9 bases not matched to a gene. CDR1 is SEHNR and CDR2 is FQNEAQ in the germline V gene (reference sequence). This CDR3 is built from 16 residues. CDR3 protein: CASSLSASGDYNEQFF. In DNA form, the CDR3 reads TGTGCCAGCAGCCTAAGTGCTAGCGGGGATTACAATGAGCAGTTCTTC.

The V gene is TRBV19, the J gene TRBJ2-7; D may be TRBD1 (6 bases). Germline CDR1 reads LNHDA; CDR2 reads SQIVND (reference sequence). This CDR3 region has 14 residues. V was clipped by 1 base and J by 2 bases, with 9 bases between them. CDR3 DNA sequence: TGTGCCAGTAGTATAGGGGACACGACCTACGAGCAGTACTTC. Amino acid sequence: CASSIGDTTYEQYF. Filled out from reference TRBV19 and TRBJ2-7, the complete variable domain reads DGGITQSPKYLFRKEGQNVTLSCEQNLNHDAMYWYRQDPGQGLRLIYYSQIVNDFQKGDIAEGYSVSREKKESFPLTVTSAQKNPTAFYLCASSIGDTTYEQYFGPGTRLTVT.

This rearrangement joins TRBV10-3 to TRBJ2-3; 8 nucleotides match TRBD2. Unmatched junction bases numbered 6, after V lost 3 bases and J lost 7 bases. The CDR3 totals 14 residues. Germline CDR1 and CDR2: ENHRY and SYGVKD. Written as DNA, the CDR3 is TGTGCCATCAGTGAACAGCGGGAGTGGTATACGCAGTATTTT. It is translated as CAISEQREWYTQYF.

The chain employs TRBV15 and TRBJ2-1, with TRBD2 matching over 11 bases. The CDR3 loop spans 17 amino acids. V lost 2 bases and J lost 5; bases outside the gene matches: 8. CDR1 and CDR2 from the germline V gene are LNHNV and YYDKDF (reference sequence). CDR3 in amino acids: CATSRFPGLAGNNEQFF. In nucleotides, the CDR3 is TGTGCCACCAGCAGATTCCCAGGACTAGCGGGCAACAATGAGCAGTTCTTC.

The chain uses TRBV27 and TRBJ2-2; TRBD2 aligns across 10 bases. The CDR3 is made up of 18 amino acids. Germline CDR1 is MNHEY and CDR2 is SMNVEV (reference sequence). V dropped 6 bases and J dropped 5; count of bases not matched to a gene: 15. Written as DNA, the CDR3 is TGTGCCAGCAGCCATCTAGCGGGAGCCCGAATAAGAACCGGGGAGCTGTTTTTT. Protein sequence: CASSHLAGARIRTGELFF.

Only a few counts were recorded for this clone. This chain joins TRBV6-4 and TRBJ2-2; D remains unclear. CDR3 length equals 13 residues. Germline assignment: CDR1 MRHNA and CDR2 SNTAGT. The V end lost 0 bases, the J end lost 3 bases, and 2 bases lay between the germline ends. CDR3 nucleotides: TGTGCCAGCAGTGACTCCTACACCGGGGAGCTGTTTTTT. It specifies CASSDSYTGELFF.

The chain recombines TRBV7-9 with TRBJ2-4; 10 positions agree with TRBD2. V was clipped by 8 bases and J by 2 bases; unmatched bases: 3. There are 14 residues in the CDR3. The germline V gene has CDR1 SEHNR and CDR2 FQNEAQ (reference sequence). CDR3 nucleotides: TGTGCCAGCTCGGGACTAGCGACCAAAAACATTCAGTACTTC. Its translation: CASSGLATKNIQYF.

This chain uses TRBV4-1 with TRBJ1-3; possibly TRBD1 for D (6 bases). The CDR3 sequence is 16 residues long. Germline CDR1 MGHRA, CDR2 YSYEKL. V gave up 1 base and J gave up 0 bases, with 10 bases separating them. The CDR3 region is CASSQGTESSGNTIYF. CDR3 DNA: TGCGCCAGCAGCCAAGGGACAGAAAGCTCTGGAAACACCATATATTTT.